The source of this T cell receptor (beta chain) is a study of early T cells in non-severe SARS-CoV-2 infection. This clonotype appeared a few times. Trimming shortened V by 3 bases and J by 4 bases, and 14 bases separated the two germline ends. The CDR3 consists of 15 residues. Germline CDR1 reads MDHEN; CDR2 reads SYDVKM. In TCRdb, the 5' RACE reads were re-called with MiXCR into one record per CDR3 protein. In the table there are about 64,000 distinct CDR3 sequences, approximately 11% of which are singletons. The source is an adult who was a healthcare worker with PCR-confirmed SARS-CoV-2 infection or an uninfected control (not recorded which). This sequence joins TRBV28 and TRBJ2-3; D might be TRBD1 (5 bases). Here the sequenced sample was whole blood, taken at baseline. The CDR3 DNA reads TGTGCCAGCAGTTTGGCCAGGGTTGGTGCAGATACGCAGTATTTT. It codes for CASSLARVGADTQYF.